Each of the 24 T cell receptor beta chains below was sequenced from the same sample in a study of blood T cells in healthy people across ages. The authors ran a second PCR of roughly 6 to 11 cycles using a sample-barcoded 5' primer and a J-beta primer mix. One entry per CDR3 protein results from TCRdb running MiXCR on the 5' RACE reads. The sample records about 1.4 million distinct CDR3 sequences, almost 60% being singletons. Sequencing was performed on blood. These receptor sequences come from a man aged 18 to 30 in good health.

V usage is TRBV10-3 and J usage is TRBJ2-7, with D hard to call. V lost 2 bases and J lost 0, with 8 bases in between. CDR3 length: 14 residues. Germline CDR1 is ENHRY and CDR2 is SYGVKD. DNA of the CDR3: TGTGCCATCAGTGAGGAACAGAGCTCCTACGAGCAGTACTTC. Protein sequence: CAISEEQSSYEQYF.

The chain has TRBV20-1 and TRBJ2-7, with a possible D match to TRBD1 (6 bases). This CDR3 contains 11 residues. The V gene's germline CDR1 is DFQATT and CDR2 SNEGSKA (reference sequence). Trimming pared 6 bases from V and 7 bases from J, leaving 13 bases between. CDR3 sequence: CSADRPNEQYF. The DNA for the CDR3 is TGCAGTGCGGACAGACCTAATGAGCAGTACTTC.

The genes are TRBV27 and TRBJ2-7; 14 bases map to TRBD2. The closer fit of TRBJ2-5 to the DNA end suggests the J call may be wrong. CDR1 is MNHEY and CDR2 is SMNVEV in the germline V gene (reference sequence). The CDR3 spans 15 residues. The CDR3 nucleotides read TGTGCCAGCAGTTCAGGGACTAGCGGGGGAGAGACCCAGTACTTC. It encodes CASSSGTSGGETQYF.

In DNA, the CDR3 is TGTGCCAGCAGCTTTAGTGGTATGAACTATGGCTACACCTTC. Its translation: CASSFSGMNYGYTF. This chain joins TRBV7-2 and TRBJ1-2; D is unclear. The CDR3 runs 14 residues. Germline CDR1 and CDR2: SGHTA and FQGNSA. V was pared by 3 bases and J by 2 bases, with 10 bases between. The full variable domain, its missing parts supplied by reference TRBV7-2 and TRBJ1-2, is GAGVSQSPSNKVTEKGKDVELRCDPISGHTALYWYRQSLGQGLEFLIYFQGNSAPDKSGLPSDRFSAERTGGSVSTLTIQRTQQEDSAVYLCASSFSGMNYGYTFGSGTRLTVV.

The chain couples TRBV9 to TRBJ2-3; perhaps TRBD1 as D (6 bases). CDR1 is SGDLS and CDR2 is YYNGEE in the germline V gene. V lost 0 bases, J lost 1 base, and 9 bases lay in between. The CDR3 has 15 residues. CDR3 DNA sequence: TGTGCCAGCAGCGTAGGACAGGTCCGCACAGATACGCAGTATTTT. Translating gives CASSVGQVRTDTQYF.

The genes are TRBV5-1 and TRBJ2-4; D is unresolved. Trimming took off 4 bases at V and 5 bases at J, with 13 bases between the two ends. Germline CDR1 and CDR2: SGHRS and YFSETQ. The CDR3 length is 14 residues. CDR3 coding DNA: TGCGCCAGCAGCGCTCTCTTTACAGAAAACATTCAGTACTTC. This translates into CASSALFTENIQYF.

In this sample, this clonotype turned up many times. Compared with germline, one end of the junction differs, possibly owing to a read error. The CDR3 sequence is CASSSGQGSYNEQFF. CDR3 coding DNA: TGTGCCAGCAGTTCGGGACAGGGCTCCTACAATGAGCAGTTCTTC. V is TRBV5-1 and J is TRBJ2-1; 9 nucleotides agree with TRBD1. The CDR3 covers 15 residues. Germline V CDR1 and CDR2: SGHRS, YFSETQ. The full variable domain, in which reference TRBV5-1 and TRBJ2-1 provide the parts outside the CDR3, is KAGVTQTPRYLIKTRGQQVTLSCSPISGHRSVSWYQQTPGQGLQFLFEYFSETQRNKGNFPGRFSGRQFSNSRSEMNVSTLELGDSALYLCASSSGQGSYNEQFFGPGTRLTVL.

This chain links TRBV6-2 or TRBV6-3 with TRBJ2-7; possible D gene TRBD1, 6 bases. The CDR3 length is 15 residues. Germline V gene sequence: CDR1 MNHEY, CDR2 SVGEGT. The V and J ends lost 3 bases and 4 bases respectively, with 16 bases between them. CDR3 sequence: CASSYHVLGAYEQYF. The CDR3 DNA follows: TGTGCCAGCAGTTATCACGTCCTGGGGGCGTACGAGCAGTACTTC.

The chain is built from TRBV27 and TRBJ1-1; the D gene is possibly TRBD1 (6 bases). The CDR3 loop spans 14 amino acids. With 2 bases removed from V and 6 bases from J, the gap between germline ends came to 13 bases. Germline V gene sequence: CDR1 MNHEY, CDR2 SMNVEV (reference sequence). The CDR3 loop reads CASSLQGFRAEAFF. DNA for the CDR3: TGTGCCAGCAGTTTACAGGGGTTTAGGGCTGAAGCTTTCTTT.

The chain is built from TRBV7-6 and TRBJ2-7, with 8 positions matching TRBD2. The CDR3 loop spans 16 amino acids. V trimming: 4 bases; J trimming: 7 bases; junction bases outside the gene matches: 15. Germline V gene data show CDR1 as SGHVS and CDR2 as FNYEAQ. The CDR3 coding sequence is TGTGCCAGCAGCTCCTCCCCGGGGGGGCCGAGGAATGAGCAGTACTTC. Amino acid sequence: CASSSSPGGPRNEQYF.

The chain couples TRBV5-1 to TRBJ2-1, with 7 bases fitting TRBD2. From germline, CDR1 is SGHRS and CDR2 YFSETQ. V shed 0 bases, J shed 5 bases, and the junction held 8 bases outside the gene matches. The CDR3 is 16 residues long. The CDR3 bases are TGCGCCAGCAGCTTGGGACCGGGGGGAATACACAATGAGCAGTTCTTC. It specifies CASSLGPGGIHNEQFF.

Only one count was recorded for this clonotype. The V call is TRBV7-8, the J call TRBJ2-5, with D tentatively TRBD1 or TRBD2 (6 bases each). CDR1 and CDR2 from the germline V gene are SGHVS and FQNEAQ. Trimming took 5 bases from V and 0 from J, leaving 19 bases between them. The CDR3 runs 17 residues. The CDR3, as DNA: TGTGCCAGCAGCGAGGGGGGTAGCGGAGGGTACCAAGAGACCCAGTACTTC. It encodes CASSEGGSGGYQETQYF. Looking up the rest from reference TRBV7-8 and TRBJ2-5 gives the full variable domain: GAGVSQSPRYKVAKRGQDVALRCDPISGHVSLFWYQQALGQGPEFLTYFQNEAQLDKSGLPSDRFFAERPEGSVSTLKIQRTQQEDSAVYLCASSEGGSGGYQETQYFGPGTRLLVL.

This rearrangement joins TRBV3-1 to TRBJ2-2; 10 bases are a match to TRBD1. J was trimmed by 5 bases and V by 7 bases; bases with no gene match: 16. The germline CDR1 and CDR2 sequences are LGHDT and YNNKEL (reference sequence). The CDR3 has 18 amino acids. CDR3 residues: CASKKWQGTGEETGELFF. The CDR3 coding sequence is TGTGCCAGCAAAAAATGGCAGGGGACAGGGGAAGAAACCGGGGAGCTGTTTTTT.

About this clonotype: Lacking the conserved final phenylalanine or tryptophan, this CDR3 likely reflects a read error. The CDR3 DNA reads as TGTGCCAGCAGCTTTAGGGGGGGGCCAGACAATGAGCAGTTCGTC. This translates into CASSFRGGPDNEQFV. The chain uses TRBV7-9 and TRBJ2-1, with D possibly TRBD2 on 7 matching bases. This CDR3 contains 15 residues. V shed 3 bases and J shed 5 bases, with 14 bases lying between them. The germline V gene encodes CDR1 SEHNR and CDR2 FQNEAQ (reference sequence).

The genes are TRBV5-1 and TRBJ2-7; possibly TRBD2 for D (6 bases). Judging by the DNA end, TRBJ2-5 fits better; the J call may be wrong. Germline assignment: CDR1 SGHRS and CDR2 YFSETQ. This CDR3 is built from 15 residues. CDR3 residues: CASSLVAAEQETQYF. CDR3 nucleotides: TGCGCCAGCAGCTTGGTAGCGGCCGAACAAGAGACCCAGTACTTC.

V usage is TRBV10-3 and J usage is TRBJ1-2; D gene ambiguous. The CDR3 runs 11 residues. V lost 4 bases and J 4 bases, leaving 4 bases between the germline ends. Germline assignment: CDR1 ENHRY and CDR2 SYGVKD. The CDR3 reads CAISGGYGYTF. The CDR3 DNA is TGTGCCATCAGTGGTGGCTATGGCTACACCTTC.

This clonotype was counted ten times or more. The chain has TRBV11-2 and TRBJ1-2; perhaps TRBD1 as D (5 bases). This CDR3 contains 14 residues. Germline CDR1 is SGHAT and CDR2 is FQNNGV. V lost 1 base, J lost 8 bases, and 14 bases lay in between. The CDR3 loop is CASSLVGRVGGYTF. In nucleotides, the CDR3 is TGTGCCAGCAGCTTAGTGGGCAGGGTAGGCGGCTACACCTTC.

Here the CDR3 DNA reads TGTGCCAGCAGTCAAGGGGACAGGGGCCACGGGGATGAAGCTTTCTTT. Translated: CASSQGDRGHGDEAFF. J is TRBJ1-1 and V is TRBV7-9; 10 bases are a match to TRBD1. CDR1 is SEHNR and CDR2 is FQNEAQ in the germline V gene (reference sequence). The CDR3 spans 16 residues. V lost 6 bases to trimming and J lost 7 bases; unmatched junction nucleotides: 14.

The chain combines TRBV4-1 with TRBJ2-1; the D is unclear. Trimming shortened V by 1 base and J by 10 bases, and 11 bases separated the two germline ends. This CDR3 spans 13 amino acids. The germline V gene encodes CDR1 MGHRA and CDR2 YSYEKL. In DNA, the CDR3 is TGCGCCAGCAGCCAAGTAGGAGCACCCGAGCAGTTCTTC. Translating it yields CASSQVGAPEQFF.

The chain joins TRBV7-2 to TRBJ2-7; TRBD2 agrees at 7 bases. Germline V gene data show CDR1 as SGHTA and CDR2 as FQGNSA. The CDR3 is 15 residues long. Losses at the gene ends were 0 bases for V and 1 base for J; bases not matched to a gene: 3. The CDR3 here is CASSLAPAGSYEQYF. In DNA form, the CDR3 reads TGTGCCAGCAGCTTAGCGCCAGCGGGATCCTACGAGCAGTACTTC.

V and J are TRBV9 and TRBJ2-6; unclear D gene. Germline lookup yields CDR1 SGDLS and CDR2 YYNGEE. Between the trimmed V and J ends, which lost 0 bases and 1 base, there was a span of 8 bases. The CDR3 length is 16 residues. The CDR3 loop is CASSVGAVSGANVLTF. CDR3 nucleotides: TGTGCCAGCAGCGTAGGAGCAGTTTCTGGGGCCAACGTCCTGACTTTC.

CDR3 in DNA: TGCGCCAGCAGCCGCCTGGCCAGGGTGAACACTGAAGCTTTCTTT. Translated, it gives CASSRLARVNTEAFF. The chain employs TRBV4-1 and TRBJ1-1, with D possibly being TRBD1 (5 bases). V gave up 4 bases and J gave up 0 bases, with 12 bases separating them. The germline V gene encodes CDR1 MGHRA and CDR2 YSYEKL. The CDR3 is 15 amino acids.

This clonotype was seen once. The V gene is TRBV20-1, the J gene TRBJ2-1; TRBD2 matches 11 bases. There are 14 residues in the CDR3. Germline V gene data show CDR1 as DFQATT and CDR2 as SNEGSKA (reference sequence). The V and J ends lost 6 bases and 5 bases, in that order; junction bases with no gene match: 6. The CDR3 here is CSAQLAGVNNEQFF. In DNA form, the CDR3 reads TGCAGTGCCCAACTAGCGGGGGTAAACAATGAGCAGTTCTTC.

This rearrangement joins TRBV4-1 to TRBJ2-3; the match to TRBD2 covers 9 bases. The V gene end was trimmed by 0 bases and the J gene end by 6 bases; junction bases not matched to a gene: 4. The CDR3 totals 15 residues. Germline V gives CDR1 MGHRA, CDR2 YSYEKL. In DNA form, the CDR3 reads TGCGCCAGCAGCCAAGAGGTAGCGGGAGTTGATACGCAGTATTTT. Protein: CASSQEVAGVDTQYF.